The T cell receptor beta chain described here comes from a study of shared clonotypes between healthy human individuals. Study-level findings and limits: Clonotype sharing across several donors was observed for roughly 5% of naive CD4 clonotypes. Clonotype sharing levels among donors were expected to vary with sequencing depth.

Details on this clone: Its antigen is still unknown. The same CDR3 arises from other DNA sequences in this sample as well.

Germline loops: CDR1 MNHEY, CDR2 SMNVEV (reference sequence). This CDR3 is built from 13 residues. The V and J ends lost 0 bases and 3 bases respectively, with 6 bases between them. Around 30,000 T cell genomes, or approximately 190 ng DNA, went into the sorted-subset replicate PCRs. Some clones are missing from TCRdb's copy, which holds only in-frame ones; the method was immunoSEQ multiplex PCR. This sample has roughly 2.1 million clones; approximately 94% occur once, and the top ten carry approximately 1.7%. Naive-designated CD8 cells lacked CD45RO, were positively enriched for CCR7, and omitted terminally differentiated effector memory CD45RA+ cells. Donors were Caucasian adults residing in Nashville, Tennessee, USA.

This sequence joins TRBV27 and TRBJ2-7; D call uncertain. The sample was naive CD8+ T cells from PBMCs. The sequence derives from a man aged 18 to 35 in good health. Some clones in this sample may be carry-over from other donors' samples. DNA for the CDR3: TGTGCCAGCAGTTTATCCCTGGACTACGAGCAGTACTTC. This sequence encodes CASSLSLDYEQYF.